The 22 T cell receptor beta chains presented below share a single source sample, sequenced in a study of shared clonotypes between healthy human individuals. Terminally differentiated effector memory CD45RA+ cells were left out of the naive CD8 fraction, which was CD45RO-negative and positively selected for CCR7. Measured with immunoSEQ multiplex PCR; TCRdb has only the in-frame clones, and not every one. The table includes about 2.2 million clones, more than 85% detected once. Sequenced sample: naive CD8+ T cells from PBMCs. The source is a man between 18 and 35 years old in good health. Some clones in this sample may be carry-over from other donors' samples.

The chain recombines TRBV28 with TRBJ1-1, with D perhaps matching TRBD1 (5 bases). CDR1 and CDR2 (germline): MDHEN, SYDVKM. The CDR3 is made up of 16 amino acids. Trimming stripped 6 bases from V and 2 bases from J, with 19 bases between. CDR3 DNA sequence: TGTGCCAGCAGCCCCAGGGTTGGGGCAGTCAACACTGAAGCTTTCTTT. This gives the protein CASSPRVGAVNTEAFF.

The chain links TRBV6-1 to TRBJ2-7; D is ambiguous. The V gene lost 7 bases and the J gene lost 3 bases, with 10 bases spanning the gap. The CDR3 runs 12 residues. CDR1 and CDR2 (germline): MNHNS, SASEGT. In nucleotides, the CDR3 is TGTGCCAGCAAATACCGTTACTACGAGCAGTACTTC. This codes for CASKYRYYEQYF.

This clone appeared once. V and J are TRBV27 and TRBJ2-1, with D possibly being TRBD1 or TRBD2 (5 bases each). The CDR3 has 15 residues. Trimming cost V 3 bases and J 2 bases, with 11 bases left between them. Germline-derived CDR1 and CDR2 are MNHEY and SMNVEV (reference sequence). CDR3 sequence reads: CASSFVRGAYNEQFF. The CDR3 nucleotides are TGTGCCAGCAGTTTTGTGCGAGGGGCCTACAATGAGCAGTTCTTC.

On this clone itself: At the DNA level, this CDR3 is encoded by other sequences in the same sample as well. The chain's CDR3 is CASSLSPGSSYNEQFF. The CDR3 DNA sequence: TGTGCCAGCAGTTTATCTCCTGGAAGCTCCTACAATGAGCAGTTCTTC. This sequence joins TRBV27 and TRBJ2-1, with D hard to call. Trimming removed 0 bases at V and 0 bases at J, with 9 bases between. CDR3 length: 16 amino acids. Per germline, CDR1 MNHEY and CDR2 SMNVEV (reference sequence).

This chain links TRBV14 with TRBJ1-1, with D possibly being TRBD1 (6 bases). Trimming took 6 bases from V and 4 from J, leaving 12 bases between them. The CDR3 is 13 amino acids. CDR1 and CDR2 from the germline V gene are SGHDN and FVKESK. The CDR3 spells CASRSQGSTEAFF. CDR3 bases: TGTGCCAGCAGGTCCCAGGGGTCCACTGAAGCTTTCTTT.

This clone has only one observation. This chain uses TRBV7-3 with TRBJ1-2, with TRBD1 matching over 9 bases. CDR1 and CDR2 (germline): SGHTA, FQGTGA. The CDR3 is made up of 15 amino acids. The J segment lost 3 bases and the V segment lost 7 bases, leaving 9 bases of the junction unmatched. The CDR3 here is CASTDFRDRDYGYTF. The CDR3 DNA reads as TGTGCCAGCACCGACTTCCGGGACAGGGACTATGGCTACACCTTC.

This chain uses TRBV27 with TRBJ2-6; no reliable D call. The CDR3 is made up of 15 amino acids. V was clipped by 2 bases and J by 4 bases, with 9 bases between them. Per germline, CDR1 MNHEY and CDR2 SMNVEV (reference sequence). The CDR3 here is CASSLEVGGANVLTF. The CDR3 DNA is TGTGCCAGCAGTTTAGAGGTTGGAGGGGCCAACGTCCTGACTTTC.

In DNA form, the CDR3 reads TGTGCCAGCAGTGGAATAGCCTCCGGGCCATCCTACAATGAGCAGTTCTTC. Translating it yields CASSGIASGPSYNEQFF. The chain links TRBV27 to TRBJ2-1, with D hard to call. Germline CDR1 MNHEY, CDR2 SMNVEV (reference sequence). V gave up 5 bases and J gave up 1 base, with 18 bases separating them. This CDR3 has 17 residues.

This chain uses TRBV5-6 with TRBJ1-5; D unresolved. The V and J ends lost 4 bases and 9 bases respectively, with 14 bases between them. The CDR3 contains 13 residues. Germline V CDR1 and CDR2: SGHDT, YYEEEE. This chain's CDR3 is CASSPAGMGPQHF. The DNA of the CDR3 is TGTGCCAGCAGCCCGGCGGGGATGGGGCCCCAGCATTTT.

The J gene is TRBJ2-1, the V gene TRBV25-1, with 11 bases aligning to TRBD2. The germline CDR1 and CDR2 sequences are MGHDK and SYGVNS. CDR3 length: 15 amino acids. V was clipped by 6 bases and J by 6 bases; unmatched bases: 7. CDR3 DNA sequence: TGTGCCAGCAGGGCAACTAGCGGGAGTCTCAATGAGCAGTTCTTC. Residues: CASRATSGSLNEQFF.

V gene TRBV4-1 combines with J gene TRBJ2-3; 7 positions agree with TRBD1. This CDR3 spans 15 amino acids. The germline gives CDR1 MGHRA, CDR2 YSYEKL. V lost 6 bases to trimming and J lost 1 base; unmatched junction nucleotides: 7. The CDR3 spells CASSTTGTGTDTQYF. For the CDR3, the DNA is TGCGCCAGCAGTACAACCGGGACAGGCACAGATACGCAGTATTTT.

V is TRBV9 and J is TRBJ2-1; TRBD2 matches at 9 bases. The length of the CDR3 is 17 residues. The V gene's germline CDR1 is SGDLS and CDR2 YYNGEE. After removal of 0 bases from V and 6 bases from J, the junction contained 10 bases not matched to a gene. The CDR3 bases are TGTGCCAGCAGCGTAGGTGGCGGGAGGGCCCCGGGCAATGAGCAGTTCTTC. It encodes CASSVGGGRAPGNEQFF.

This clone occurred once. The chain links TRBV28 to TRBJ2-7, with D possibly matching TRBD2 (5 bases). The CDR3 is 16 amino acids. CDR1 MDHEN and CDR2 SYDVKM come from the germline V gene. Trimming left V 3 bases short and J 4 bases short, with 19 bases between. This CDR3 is CASSFEGSRGWYEQYF. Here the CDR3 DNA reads TGTGCCAGCAGTTTTGAAGGATCACGCGGGTGGTACGAGCAGTACTTC.

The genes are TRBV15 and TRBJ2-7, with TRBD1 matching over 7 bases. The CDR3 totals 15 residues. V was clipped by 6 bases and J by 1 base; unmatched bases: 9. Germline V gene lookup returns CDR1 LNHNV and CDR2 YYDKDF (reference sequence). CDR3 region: CATSEPGDRSYEQYF. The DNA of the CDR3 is TGTGCCACCAGTGAACCAGGGGACAGATCCTACGAGCAGTACTTC.

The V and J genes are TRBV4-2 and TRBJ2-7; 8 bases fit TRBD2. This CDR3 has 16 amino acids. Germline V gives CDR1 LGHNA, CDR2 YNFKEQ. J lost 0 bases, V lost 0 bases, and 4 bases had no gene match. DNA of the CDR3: TGTGCCAGCAGCCAAGAAAGCGGGAGAATCTCCTACGAGCAGTACTTC. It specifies CASSQESGRISYEQYF.

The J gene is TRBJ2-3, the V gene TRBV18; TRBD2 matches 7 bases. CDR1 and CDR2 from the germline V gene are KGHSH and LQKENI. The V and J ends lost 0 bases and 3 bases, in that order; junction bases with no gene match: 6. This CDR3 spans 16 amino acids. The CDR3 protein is CASSPPRRELTDTQYF. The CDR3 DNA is TGTGCCAGCTCACCACCGAGGCGGGAGTTAACAGATACGCAGTATTTT. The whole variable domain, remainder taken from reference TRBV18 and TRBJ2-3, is NAGVMQNPRHLVRRRGQEARLRCSPMKGHSHVYWYRQLPEEGLKFMVYLQKENIIDESGMPKERFSAEFPKEGPSILRIQQVVRGDSAAYFCASSPPRRELTDTQYFGPGTRLTVL.

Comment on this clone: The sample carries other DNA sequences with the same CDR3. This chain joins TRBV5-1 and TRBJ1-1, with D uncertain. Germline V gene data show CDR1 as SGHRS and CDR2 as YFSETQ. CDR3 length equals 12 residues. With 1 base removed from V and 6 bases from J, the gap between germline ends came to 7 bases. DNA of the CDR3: TGCGCCAGCAGCTTGACGGGTTCTGAAGCTTTCTTT. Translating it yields CASSLTGSEAFF.

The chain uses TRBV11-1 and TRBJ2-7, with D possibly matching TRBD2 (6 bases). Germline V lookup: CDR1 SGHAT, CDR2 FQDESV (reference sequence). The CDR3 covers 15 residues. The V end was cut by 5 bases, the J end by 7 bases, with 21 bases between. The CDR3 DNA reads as TGTGCCAGCAGCAACCCCCGGGACTCCCTTATGGAGCAGTACTTC. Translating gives CASSNPRDSLMEQYF.

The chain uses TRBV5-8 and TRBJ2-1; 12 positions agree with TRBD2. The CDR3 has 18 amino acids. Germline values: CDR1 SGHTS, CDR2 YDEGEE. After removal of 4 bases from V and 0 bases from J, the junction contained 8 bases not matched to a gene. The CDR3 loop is CASSKLAGGLLSYNEQFF. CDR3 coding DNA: TGTGCCAGCAGCAAACTAGCGGGAGGCCTACTCTCCTACAATGAGCAGTTCTTC. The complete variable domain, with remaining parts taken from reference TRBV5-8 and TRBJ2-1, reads EAGVTQSPTHLIKTRGQQATLRCSPISGHTSVYWYQQALGLGLQFLLWYDEGEERNRGNFPPRFSGRQFPNYSSELNVNALELEDSALYLCASSKLAGGLLSYNEQFFGPGTRLTVL.

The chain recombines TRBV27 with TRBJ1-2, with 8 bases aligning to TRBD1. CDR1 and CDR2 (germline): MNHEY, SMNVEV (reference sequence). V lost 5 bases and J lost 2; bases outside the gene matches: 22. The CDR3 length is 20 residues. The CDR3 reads CASSRRQGPILTLRNYGYTF. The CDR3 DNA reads TGTGCCAGCAGTCGGAGACAGGGGCCTATCCTGACACTACGCAACTATGGCTACACCTTC.

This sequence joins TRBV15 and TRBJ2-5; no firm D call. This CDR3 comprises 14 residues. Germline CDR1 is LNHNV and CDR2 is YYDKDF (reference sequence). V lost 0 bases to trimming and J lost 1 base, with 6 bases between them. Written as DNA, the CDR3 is TGTGCCACCAGCAGAGAGGGAAGCCAAGAGACCCAGTACTTC. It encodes CATSREGSQETQYF.

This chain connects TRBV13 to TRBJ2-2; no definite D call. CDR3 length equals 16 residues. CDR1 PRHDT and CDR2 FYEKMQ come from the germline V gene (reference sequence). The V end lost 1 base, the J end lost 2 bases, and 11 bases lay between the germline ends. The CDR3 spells CASSLVLQTNTGELFF. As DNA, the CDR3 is TGTGCCAGCAGCTTAGTGTTACAGACAAACACCGGGGAGCTGTTTTTT.